This TCR beta chain was observed in a study of OX40 agonist ivuxolimab in advanced cancers. At the level of the whole study: Ivuxolimab was an agonistic, fully human IgG2 monoclonal antibody directed against OX40 (CD134), a costimulatory receptor. Three dose-escalation patients achieved partial responses, one with hepatocellular carcinoma and two with cutaneous melanoma. Peripheral TCRbeta sequencing aimed to test whether ivuxolimab altered TCR sequence diversity and caused clonal T-cell expansion. Of the approximately 53 patients in dose escalation, 19 had hepatocellular carcinoma, about 15 had melanoma, 9 had renal cell carcinoma and 9 had head and neck cancer. The monotherapy dose-escalation portion (N ≈ 52 patients) of the phase I ivuxolimab trial is reported in the paper. In the dose-escalation cohort, approximately 83% of patients were male, and the mean age was 60 years with a range of roughly 23 to 90. Intravenous ivuxolimab was administered to patients every 2 weeks at six dose levels: 0.01, 0.1, 0.3, 1.5, 3 and 10 mg/kg. Patients were allowed to have had prior anti-PD-1, anti-PD-L1 or anti-CTLA-4 therapy, and approximately 40% of the dose-escalation patients had been treated with checkpoint inhibitors.

The CDR3, cysteine through phenylalanine, is 14 amino acids long. The retained sequence is limited to the CDR3, 42 bases, with the frame set at the first base. The germline V gene yields LGHNA for CDR1 and YSLEER for CDR2. A distance of 10 bases separates the germline ends of V and J, which lose 0 bases and 5 bases respectively. Overall study results and their limits: Clonal expansion of both CD4+ and CD8+ blood T cells was observed from baseline to week 6 at doses 0.1 to 3.0 mg/kg. After ivuxolimab, CD8+ T cells had more expanded clones than CD4+ T cells on average. Antigen specificity was not determined for the clonally expanded peripheral T cells. Partial responders in the 0.1-3.0 mg/kg groups had among the lowest normalized peripheral clonal expansion, especially among CD8+ T cells. Low levels of normalized T-cell clonal expansion were also seen in some patients who did not respond.

The trial excluded patients who had a history of autoimmune disease or who were on systemic immunosuppression. Peripheral blood for TCR sequencing was drawn from every dose cohort at baseline, at cycle 4 day 1 and at cycle 7 day 1. Samples were obtained from an open-label, multicenter, first-in-human phase I dose-escalation trial of ivuxolimab. The trial enrolled adults with locally advanced or metastatic head and neck squamous cell, hepatocellular, melanoma or renal cell carcinoma. Before TCR sequencing, CD4+ and CD8+ T cells were separately sorted from peripheral blood. To sequence the TCRbeta CDR3 region, genomic DNA was isolated from the sorted cells. TCRbeta CDR3 regions were sequenced using the immunoSEQ Assay. TCRdb mirrors the immuneACCESS table, restricted to in-frame sequences. Some clones are absent from its copies; in checked studies, under half trace to an unresolved V gene, and the reason for the others is unknown. Recorded for this sample are over 65,000 clones; 80% to 90% of them occurred a single time. The ten largest clones represent just under 2% of the sample.

As concerns this clone: Its antigen is currently not known. No clone much larger than this one lies a single base away; base qualities are absent.

The V and J genes are TRBV4-3 and TRBJ1-1; matching of 5 bases hints at TRBD1 as the D gene. This sequence was found in an adult with an advanced solid tumor such as melanoma, head and neck, liver or kidney cancer. This specimen consisted of CD4+ or CD8+ T cells sorted from blood, obtained in a trial of the OX40 agonist ivuxolimab. In nucleotide form, the sequence is TGCGCCAGCAGCCAAGACCAGGCAGGGACTGAAGCTTTCTTT. Its amino acids are CASSQDQAGTEAFF.